This TCR beta chain comes out of a study of cytomegalovirus exposure and HLA in healthy donors. In the PCR, 60 Vbeta and 13 Jbeta primers were used. Assay: immunoSEQ multiplex PCR; the TCRdb copy retains only in-frame clones and omits some. The sample yields 210,000 or so clones, approximately 80% seen once. CDR3 length: 14 amino acids. V gave up 4 bases and J gave up 6 bases; unmatched junction bases: 8. Germline lookup yields CDR1 SGHRS and CDR2 YFSETQ. Study outcomes and limitations: In a later analysis, a missense DCLRE1C variant was linked to TCR beta V- and J-gene trimming. Common viral pathogens (according to a later analysis) appeared linked to several of the most significant clusters.

Regarding this clone: Its specificity is not known.

The sequence was collected from a woman between 35 and 50 years old in good health and CMV-seronegative. Material: PBMCs. The J gene is TRBJ1-2, the V gene TRBV5-1; 8 bases align to TRBD1. In DNA form, the CDR3 reads TGCGCCAGCAGCCCAGAGACAGGGGAAGATGGCTACACCTTC. This encodes CASSPETGEDGYTF.